This record covers a single TCR beta chain. Its antigen is undetermined. The data are from a study of OX40 agonist ivuxolimab in advanced cancers. Overall study context: From about 20 to 80 years was the age range, with a mean of around 57 years, and about 83% were male.

CDR1 and CDR2 (germline): SNHLY, FYNNEI. The CDR3 is made up of 15 amino acids. Germline trimming cut 2 bases from V and 10 bases from J; bases unmatched to any gene: 6. The study's findings and limits: In a subset of nonresponders, normalized T-cell clonal expansion was also low.

The data were produced by immunoSEQ multiplex PCR, yet TCRdb's version contains in-frame clones alone and is incomplete. Of about 91,000 clones listed, 86% are singletons. The sequences come from CD4+ or CD8+ T cells sorted from blood, collected in a trial of the OX40 agonist ivuxolimab. The TCR sequence derives from an adult with an advanced solid tumor such as melanoma, head and neck, liver or kidney cancer. The gene calls are TRBV2 and TRBJ2-1, with TRBD2 matching over 12 bases. The DNA of the CDR3 is TGTGCCAGCAGTGAACTGCTAGCGGGAGGGGGGGAGCAGTTCTTC. Protein sequence: CASSELLAGGGEQFF. The variable domain in full, completed from reference TRBV2 and TRBJ2-1, reads EPEVTQTPSHQVTQMGQEVILRCVPISNHLYFYWYRQILGQKVEFLVSFYNNEISEKSEIFDDQFSVERPDGSNFTLKIRSTKLEDSAMYFCASSELLAGGGEQFFGPGTRLTVL.